The 26 T cell receptor beta chains below were found in one sample sequenced in a study of cytomegalovirus exposure and HLA in healthy donors (dated by TCRdb to 2015 to 2018). Library construction relied on the immunoSEQ multiplex PCR assay. A mixture of 60 forward primers for TCR Vbeta segments and 13 reverse primers for TCR Jbeta segments was used in the multiplex PCR. This is the immuneACCESS table as TCRdb keeps it, with only in-frame sequences that have V and J called. A part of the clones is gone; compared with another copy, unresolved V genes explain less than half, and the rest is unexplained. Within this sample are around 110,000 clones, with 79% of them counted one time only. 3.5% to 4.5% of the sample lies in the top ten. Sequencing was done on a sample of PBMCs. The source is a man aged 30 to 39 in good health and CMV-seropositive.

This sequence joins TRBV27 and TRBJ2-7; TRBD1 matches 8 bases. CDR3 length: 15 residues. V lost 5 bases, J lost 6 bases, and 12 bases stayed unmatched. CDR1 MNHEY and CDR2 SMNVEV come from the germline V gene (reference sequence). The CDR3 DNA follows: TGTGCCAGCAGTATTAGTCAGGGGGCGCCTGGCGAGCAGTACTTC. Protein product: CASSISQGAPGEQYF.

The chain couples TRBV7-9 to TRBJ2-1; 8 bases fit TRBD1. The CDR3 runs to 12 residues. Germline V lookup: CDR1 SEHNR, CDR2 FQNEAQ (reference sequence). Losses at the gene ends were 4 bases for V and 12 bases for J; bases not matched to a gene: 5. The DNA of the CDR3 is TGTGCCAGCAGCTCACAGGGGGTAAGGCAGTTCTTC. It is translated as CASSSQGVRQFF.

The chain uses TRBV5-1 and TRBJ1-3, with D hard to call. This CDR3 is built from 14 residues. Between the trimmed V and J ends, which lost 4 bases and 3 bases, there was a span of 11 bases. Germline V gene sequence: CDR1 SGHRS, CDR2 YFSETQ. The CDR3 reads CASSPSGDGNTIYF. The CDR3 nucleotides read TGCGCCAGCAGCCCGAGCGGGGATGGAAACACCATATATTTT.

The chain carries TRBV6-4 and TRBJ1-5, with TRBD1 matching over 10 bases. Trimming took 0 bases from V and 8 from J; bases not matched to a gene: 10. The germline gives CDR1 MRHNA, CDR2 SNTAGT. The CDR3 runs 17 residues. CDR3 nucleotide sequence: TGTGCCAGCAGTGACTCGCCGGGACAGGGGAGTACGGAGCCCCAGCATTTT. It is translated as CASSDSPGQGSTEPQHF.

This clone was seen a few times. This rearrangement joins TRBV10-3 to TRBJ2-2; D is unresolved. Deletions cut 6 bases from V and 0 bases from J, with 2 bases between. Germline V lookup: CDR1 ENHRY, CDR2 SYGVKD. The CDR3 is 12 amino acids. The CDR3 loop reads CAISTNTGELFF. CDR3 nucleotides: TGTGCCATCAGCACGAACACCGGGGAGCTGTTTTTT.

CDR3: CASSVVGSGDTEAFF. The CDR3 region has the DNA TGTGCCAGCAGCGTAGTAGGCTCGGGGGACACTGAAGCTTTCTTT. V gene TRBV9 combines with J gene TRBJ1-1, with a tentative D call TRBD1 (5 bases). Trimming cost V 0 bases and J 3 bases, with 12 bases left between them. CDR1 SGDLS and CDR2 YYNGEE come from the germline V gene. The CDR3 is made up of 15 amino acids.

As regards this clone: Relative to the germline gene, one junction end is altered; a read error may explain this. The chain combines TRBV7-9 with TRBJ1-4, with TRBD1 as a possible D gene (5 bases). In germline, CDR1 is SEHNR, CDR2 FQNEAQ (reference sequence). This CDR3 is 15 amino acids long. CDR3 sequence reads: CSSSLEGGQGEKLFF. The CDR3 region has the DNA TGTTCCAGCAGCTTAGAGGGAGGTCAGGGAGAAAAACTGTTTTTT.

This clone has more than one count but fewer than ten. The chain joins TRBV5-4 to TRBJ1-1; D might be TRBD1 (5 bases). Germline assignment: CDR1 SGHNT and CDR2 YYREEE (reference sequence). The V end lost 4 bases, the J end lost 1 base, and 11 bases lay between the germline ends. The CDR3 totals 14 residues. DNA of the CDR3: TGTGCCAGCAGCGATCTGACAGAGAACACTGAAGCTTTCTTT. Its protein is CASSDLTENTEAFF.

The CDR3 nucleotides are TGCAGCGGCTTGACAGGGGGCGACTCCTATGGCTACACCTTC. Amino acids: CSGLTGGDSYGYTF. V is TRBV29-1 and J is TRBJ1-2; 10 bases agree with TRBD1. The ends lost 7 bases at V and 4 bases at J; junction bases unmatched: 9. The CDR3 loop spans 14 amino acids. The germline gives CDR1 SQVTM, CDR2 ANQGSEA.

This clone has a single count. V gene TRBV11-3 combines with J gene TRBJ2-5, with D maybe TRBD2 (5 bases). Trimming pared 0 bases from V and 4 bases from J, leaving 15 bases between. In germline, CDR1 is SGHNT, CDR2 YENEEA. The CDR3 runs to 16 residues. For the CDR3, the DNA is TGTGCCAGCAGCTTAGAATCGGGGTTTGGCGGAGAGACCCAGTACTTC. It codes for CASSLESGFGGETQYF.

The chain carries TRBV4-2 and TRBJ2-2; 7 bases are a match to TRBD2. The germline V gene encodes CDR1 LGHNA and CDR2 YNFKEQ. With 0 bases clipped from V and 5 bases from J, the junction kept 12 bases outside the gene matches. This CDR3 spans 18 amino acids. The CDR3 bases are TGTGCCAGCAGCCAAGATAGTTGGGCGGGAGTGTGGACCGGGGAGCTGTTTTTT. Protein product: CASSQDSWAGVWTGELFF.

Comment on this clone: This sample also contains other DNA sequences that code for the same CDR3. The J gene is TRBJ1-1, the V gene TRBV2; TRBD1 is a possible D gene (5 bases). Trimming pared 3 bases from V and 2 bases from J, leaving 7 bases between. There are 13 residues in the CDR3. The germline V gene encodes CDR1 SNHLY and CDR2 FYNNEI. The CDR3 DNA sequence: TGTGCCAGCAGTGATAGGGGCAACACTGAAGCTTTCTTT. Amino acids: CASSDRGNTEAFF.

This chain joins TRBV7-2 and TRBJ1-1, with 9 bases aligning to TRBD1. J gave up 0 bases and V 5 bases, and 4 bases lay outside the gene matches. From germline, CDR1 is SGHTA and CDR2 FQGNSA. This CDR3 comprises 15 residues. The CDR3 here is CASSPGTGMNTEAFF. As DNA, the CDR3 is TGTGCCAGCAGCCCGGGGACAGGGATGAACACTGAAGCTTTCTTT.

This clone was detected only a few times. CDR3 nucleotide sequence: TGTGCCAGCAGCTTGGTAGGGGCAAGGCTGTTTTTT. This gives the protein CASSLVGARLFF. The V gene is TRBV5-4, the J gene TRBJ1-4; D perhaps matches TRBD1 (5 bases). Trimming took off 0 bases at V and 14 bases at J, with 11 bases between the two ends. The CDR3 is made up of 12 amino acids. Looked up from germline, CDR1 is SGHNT and CDR2 is YYREEE (reference sequence).

This clone occurred once. This chain uses TRBV6-1 with TRBJ2-3, with 7 bases matching TRBD2. V lost 4 bases to trimming and J lost 3 bases; unmatched junction nucleotides: 10. This CDR3 has 16 amino acids. The germline CDR1 and CDR2 sequences are MNHNS and SASEGT. CDR3 nucleotides: TGTGCCAGCAGTGTGTTACGCGGGGGAGAAACAGATACGCAGTATTTT. Residues: CASSVLRGGETDTQYF.

V is TRBV5-6 and J is TRBJ1-6; 9 positions agree with TRBD1. In germline, CDR1 is SGHDT, CDR2 YYEEEE. V was clipped by 2 bases and J by 7 bases; unmatched bases: 4. This CDR3 comprises 15 residues. This CDR3 is CASSLGTGWNSPLHF. The CDR3 DNA follows: TGTGCCAGCAGCTTAGGGACAGGGTGGAATTCACCCCTCCACTTT. Together with reference TRBV5-6 and TRBJ1-6, the CDR3 gives the full variable domain: DAGVTQSPTHLIKTRGQQVTLRCSPKSGHDTVSWYQQALGQGPQFIFQYYEEEERQRGNFPDRFSGHQFPNYSSELNVNALLLGDSALYLCASSLGTGWNSPLHFGNGTRLTVT.

This chain's CDR3 is CASSQYFSLGLAVQETQYF. The CDR3 nucleotides are TGTGCCAGCAGCCAATATTTTTCCCTGGGACTAGCGGTCCAAGAGACCCAGTACTTC. The chain combines TRBV4-2 with TRBJ2-5; 11 nucleotides agree with TRBD2. The ends lost 2 bases at V and 1 base at J; junction bases unmatched: 12. The CDR3 is 19 residues long. Looked up from germline, CDR1 is LGHNA and CDR2 is YNFKEQ.

This chain joins TRBV11-3 and TRBJ2-5, with 14 bases matching TRBD2. This CDR3 spans 19 amino acids. Germline V gives CDR1 SGHNT, CDR2 YENEEA. V lost 0 bases to trimming and J lost 1 base; unmatched junction nucleotides: 7. The CDR3, as DNA: TGTGCCAGCAGCTTAGAGGGGAGGACTAGCGGGGGGATCCAAGAGACCCAGTACTTC. It encodes CASSLEGRTSGGIQETQYF.

The chain uses TRBV2 and TRBJ1-1; D is unclear. Trimming removed 6 bases at V and 0 bases at J, with 14 bases between. Germline V CDR1 and CDR2: SNHLY, FYNNEI. The CDR3 spans 15 residues. The CDR3 is CASRPRGTMNTEAFF. CDR3 nucleotide sequence: TGTGCCAGCAGGCCGCGCGGAACCATGAACACTGAAGCTTTCTTT.

This chain joins TRBV28 and TRBJ1-2, with D perhaps TRBD1 (5 bases). Trimming took off 5 bases at V and 8 bases at J, with 15 bases between the two ends. CDR3 length: 13 residues. CDR1 is MDHEN and CDR2 is SYDVKM in the germline V gene. CDR3 protein: CASSPQARGGYTF. CDR3 bases: TGTGCCAGCAGTCCGCAAGCTAGGGGAGGCTACACCTTC.

J is TRBJ2-1 and V is TRBV29-1; D is unresolved. Germline V CDR1 and CDR2: SQVTM, ANQGSEA. The CDR3 loop spans 12 amino acids. Trimming stripped 4 bases from V and 2 bases from J, with 6 bases between. In DNA, the CDR3 is TGCAGCGTTGGGCTGACCTACAATGAGCAGTTCTTC. Encoded protein: CSVGLTYNEQFF.

V and J are TRBV15 and TRBJ2-1; the match to TRBD1 covers 9 bases. The germline CDR1 and CDR2 sequences are LNHNV and YYDKDF (reference sequence). CDR3 length equals 16 residues. Trimming removed 1 base from V and 10 bases from J; junction bases left unmatched: 11. CDR3: CATSRVEGTGTWEQFF. In nucleotides, the CDR3 is TGTGCCACCAGCAGAGTGGAAGGGACAGGGACATGGGAGCAGTTCTTC.

This chain uses TRBV11-1 with TRBJ2-1, with D possibly matching TRBD1 (6 bases). CDR3 length: 14 amino acids. The V gene lost 1 base and the J gene lost 8 bases, with 12 bases spanning the gap. The germline V gene encodes CDR1 SGHAT and CDR2 FQDESV (reference sequence). DNA of the CDR3: TGTGCCAGCAGCTTAGGTCATGGGGGCGATGAGCAGTTCTTC. Translating gives CASSLGHGGDEQFF.

This clone was counted only a few times. The genes are TRBV27 and TRBJ2-7, with 8 bases aligning to TRBD1. Germline CDR1 MNHEY, CDR2 SMNVEV (reference sequence). V dropped 5 bases and J dropped 6; count of bases not matched to a gene: 3. CDR3 length: 12 amino acids. The CDR3 loop reads CASSPTGVEQYF. Here the CDR3 DNA reads TGTGCCAGCAGTCCGACAGGGGTCGAGCAGTACTTC.

The V and J genes are TRBV6-1 and TRBJ1-2; 8 positions agree with TRBD1. Germline-derived CDR1 and CDR2 are MNHNS and SASEGT. The trim removed 3 bases at V and 8 bases at J, leaving 11 bases unmatched. The CDR3 covers 15 residues. CDR3 bases: TGTGCCAGCAGTGAGACCCCGGGACAGGTAACGGGCTACACCTTC. It encodes CASSETPGQVTGYTF.

This clone was observed a few times. The chain's CDR3 is CASSPTSGTDTQYF. CDR3 DNA sequence: TGTGCCAGCAGTCCCACTAGCGGCACAGATACGCAGTATTTT. V is TRBV2 and J is TRBJ2-3; 7 positions agree with TRBD2. The CDR3 length is 14 residues. Germline values: CDR1 SNHLY, CDR2 FYNNEI. With V trimmed by 5 bases and J by 1 base, 3 bases remained unmatched.